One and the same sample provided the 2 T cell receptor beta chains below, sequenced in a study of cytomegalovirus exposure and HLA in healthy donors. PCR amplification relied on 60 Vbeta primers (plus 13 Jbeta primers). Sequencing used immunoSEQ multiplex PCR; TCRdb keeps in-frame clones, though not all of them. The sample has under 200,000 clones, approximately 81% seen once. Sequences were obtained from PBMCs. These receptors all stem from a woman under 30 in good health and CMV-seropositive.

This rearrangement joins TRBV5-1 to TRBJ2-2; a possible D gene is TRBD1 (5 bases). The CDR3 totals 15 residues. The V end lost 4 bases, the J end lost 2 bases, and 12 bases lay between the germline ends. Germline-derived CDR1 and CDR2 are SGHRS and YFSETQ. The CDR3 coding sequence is TGCGCCAGCAGCCCGAAGACAGAAAACACCGGGGAGCTGTTTTTT. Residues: CASSPKTENTGELFF.

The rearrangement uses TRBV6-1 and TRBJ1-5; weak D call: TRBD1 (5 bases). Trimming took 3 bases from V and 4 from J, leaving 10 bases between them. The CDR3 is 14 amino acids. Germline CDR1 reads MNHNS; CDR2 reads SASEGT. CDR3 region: CASSERRGNQPQHF. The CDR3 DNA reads TGTGCCAGCAGTGAGAGGAGGGGAAATCAGCCCCAGCATTTT.